This T cell receptor beta chain was sequenced during a study of T-cell reconstitution after alpha-beta-depleted transplantation in children. As it was prepared, the TCRbeta library received unique molecular identifiers. One entry per CDR3 protein, called by TCRdb with MiXCR from the PCR reads. The table has around 200,000 distinct CDR3 sequences, about 6.4% seen once. The TCR originated in a human donor who donated a stem cell graft to a child with Wiskott-Aldrich syndrome. The specimen was PBMCs from the stem cell graft donor, collected from the stem cell graft.

The CDR3 DNA follows: TGCGCCAGCAGCCAAGTCGTCAGGGGCGAGCAGTACTTC. This sequence encodes CASSQVVRGEQYF. V and J are TRBV4-3 and TRBJ2-7; tentative D call: TRBD1 (6 bases). The V gene lost 1 base and the J gene lost 6 bases, with 10 bases spanning the gap. The CDR3 runs to 13 residues. Germline CDR1 LGHNA, CDR2 YSLEER.